Listed below are T cell receptor beta chains from one sample, sequenced in a study of cytomegalovirus exposure and HLA in healthy donors. Sequencing was performed with immunoSEQ multiplex PCR; in TCRdb, only in-frame clones are kept and a portion is missing. The sample yields 90,000 to 130,000 clones, roughly 70% seen once. Input material: PBMCs. The receptors were gathered from a woman younger than 45 in good health and CMV-seronegative. CDR3s include the opening cysteine and the closing phenylalanine or tryptophan. The D gene is left open where the match is weak. Size is stated for part of the rows, as once, few or many counts, or as a class when the clone is expanded.

j_call d_call cdr3_length clone_size v_call cdr3_aa cdr3_nt
TRBJ2-7 TRBD2 15 - TRBV19 CASSPELAGDGEQYF TGTGCCAGTAGCCCGGAACTAGCGGGAGATGGCGAGCAGTACTTC
TRBJ2-7 - 14 - TRBV11-3 CASSLEDTSYEQYF TGTGCCAGCAGCTTAGAGGACACCTCCTACGAGCAGTACTTC
TRBJ2-5 - 13 - TRBV6-5 CASSWTVQETQYF TGTGCCAGCAGTTGGACAGTTCAAGAGACCCAGTACTTC
TRBJ1-3 - 15 - TRBV30 CAWTPPGGAGNTIYF TGTGCCTGGACCCCACCGGGGGGAGCGGGAAACACCATATATTTT
TRBJ2-7 TRBD1 15 - TRBV19 CASSTGTGQTYEQYF TGTGCCAGTAGTACGGGGACAGGGCAGACCTACGAGCAGTACTTC
TRBJ2-1 - 14 - TRBV25-1 CASSDQGFYNEQFF TGTGCCAGCAGTGATCAGGGGTTTTACAATGAGCAGTTCTTC
TRBJ1-2 TRBD1 14 - TRBV29-1 CSGGTGPALGGYTF TGCAGCGGGGGGACAGGGCCTGCTTTGGGAGGCTACACCTTC
TRBJ1-4 - 15 - TRBV15 CATSGRPPVNEKLFF TGTGCCACCAGCGGGAGACCACCAGTGAATGAAAAACTGTTTTTT
TRBJ1-5 - 16 - TRBV7-2 CASSLTSTEPNQPQHF TGTGCCAGCAGCCTCACCTCGACAGAGCCCAATCAGCCCCAGCATTTT
TRBJ1-5 - 19 - TRBV30 CAWSPLPGGGGGGYQPQHF TGTGCCTGGAGTCCCTTACCGGGAGGGGGTGGCGGAGGGTATCAGCCCCAGCATTTT
TRBJ1-1 - 14 - TRBV7-2 CASSLGGADTEAFF TGTGCCAGCAGCCTTGGGGGGGCGGACACTGAAGCTTTCTTT
TRBJ2-3 TRBD2 14 - TRBV10-3 CAIRGQTSADTQYF TGTGCCATCAGGGGGCAGACTAGCGCAGATACGCAGTATTTT
TRBJ1-5 TRBD1 15 - TRBV2 CASSKDRGSNQPQHF TGTGCCAGCAGTAAAGACAGGGGGAGCAATCAGCCCCAGCATTTT
TRBJ2-7 TRBD2 16 - TRBV7-9 CSSSSPSGVEIYEQYF TGTTCCAGCAGCTCGCCTAGCGGGGTCGAAATCTACGAGCAGTACTTC
TRBJ1-4 - 15 - TRBV4-3 CASSRSGDVSGKLFF TGCGCCAGCAGCCGATCGGGGGACGTCAGCGGCAAACTGTTTTTT
TRBJ2-3 TRBD1 15 few TRBV29-1 CSVTRTGGRTDTQYF TGCAGCGTTACCAGGACAGGGGGCAGGACAGATACGCAGTATTTT
TRBJ2-3 TRBD2 15 - TRBV5-1 CASSLSGRATDTQYF TGCGCTAGCAGCTTAAGCGGGAGGGCCACAGATACGCAGTATTTT
TRBJ1-5 - 13 - TRBV30 CAWKAVGNQPQHF TGTGCCTGGAAGGCGGTGGGTAATCAGCCCCAGCATTTT
TRBJ1-1 TRBD1 13 - TRBV10-3 CAISLQGGTEAFF TGTGCCATCTCATTACAGGGGGGAACTGAAGCTTTCTTT
TRBJ1-1 - 13 - TRBV4-3 CASSQDAGTEAFF TGCGCCAGCAGCCAGGATGCGGGGACTGAAGCTTTCTTT
TRBJ1-2 - 14 - TRBV30 CAWSARGPNYGYTF TGTGCCTGGAGCGCCAGGGGACCTAACTATGGCTACACCTTC
TRBJ1-3 - 14 - TRBV7-6 CASSLPSSGNTIYF TGTGCCAGCAGCTTACCGAGCTCTGGAAACACCATATATTTT
TRBJ1-4 TRBD1 17 once TRBV15 CATSRDRNRGLNEKLFF TGTGCCACCAGCAGAGATCGAAACAGGGGACTTAATGAAAAACTGTTTTTT
TRBJ1-2 - 14 - TRBV4-2 CASSQEGGPYGYTF TGTGCCAGCAGCCAAGAGGGAGGCCCCTATGGCTACACCTTC
TRBJ1-4 - 14 - TRBV5-1 CASSLVQGNEKLFF TGCGCCAGCAGCTTGGTTCAGGGGAATGAAAAACTGTTTTTT
TRBJ2-7 - 12 once TRBV11-1 CASSPGAYEQYF TGTGCCAGCAGCCCCGGGGCCTACGAGCAGTACTTC
TRBJ2-3 TRBD2 17 - TRBV11-3 CASSGGTSGGISNTQYF TGTGCCAGCAGCGGTGGGACTAGCGGGGGGATCTCAAATACGCAGTATTTT
TRBJ1-1 TRBD1 16 - TRBV25-1 CASIPDRGRMNTEAFF TGTGCCAGCATACCAGACAGGGGGCGTATGAACACTGAAGCTTTCTTT
TRBJ1-5 TRBD1 13 - TRBV28 CASSLGGAQPQHF TGTGCCAGCAGCCTAGGGGGCGCACAGCCCCAGCATTTT
TRBJ1-1 TRBD1 14 - TRBV6-6 CASSKTGGEDEAFF TGTGCCAGCAGCAAGACAGGGGGCGAAGATGAAGCTTTCTTT
TRBJ1-1 TRBD1 16 - TRBV19 CASSMGTVARNTEAFF TGTGCCAGTAGTATGGGGACAGTGGCCCGGAACACTGAAGCTTTCTTT
TRBJ1-1 TRBD1 13 - TRBV10-1 CASIQGAWTEAFF TGCGCCAGCATACAGGGGGCATGGACTGAAGCCTTCTTT
TRBJ2-3 TRBD1 15 - TRBV28 CASSSEQGPPDTQYF TGTGCCAGCAGCTCTGAACAGGGGCCTCCAGATACGCAGTATTTT
TRBJ2-1 TRBD2 16 - TRBV19 CASSIDLAGDRNEQFF TGTGCCAGTAGTATAGATCTAGCGGGAGATAGGAATGAGCAGTTCTTC
TRBJ1-3 - 16 - TRBV5-1 CASSLNLRSSGNTIYF TGCGCCAGCAGCTTGAATTTAAGGAGCTCTGGAAACACCATATATTTT
TRBJ1-2 - 14 - TRBV19 CASTWGEGDYGYTF TGTGCCAGTACGTGGGGTGAGGGGGACTATGGCTACACCTTC
TRBJ2-3 - 15 few TRBV6-4 CASSTAPGGTDTQYF TGTGCCAGCAGTACAGCCCCCGGTGGCACAGATACGCAGTATTTT
TRBJ1-4 - 15 - TRBV29-1 CSVVETGGTNEKLFF TGCAGCGTTGTCGAAACCGGGGGAACTAATGAAAAACTGTTTTTT
TRBJ1-1 TRBD1 15 - TRBV7-9 CASSLEQGWGTEAFF TGTGCCAGCAGCTTAGAACAGGGGTGGGGAACTGAAGCTTTCTTT
TRBJ1-4 TRBD1 18 - TRBV13 CASSLMGQGVRANEKLFF TGTGCCAGCAGCTTAATGGGACAGGGGGTAAGGGCTAATGAAAAACTGTTTTTT